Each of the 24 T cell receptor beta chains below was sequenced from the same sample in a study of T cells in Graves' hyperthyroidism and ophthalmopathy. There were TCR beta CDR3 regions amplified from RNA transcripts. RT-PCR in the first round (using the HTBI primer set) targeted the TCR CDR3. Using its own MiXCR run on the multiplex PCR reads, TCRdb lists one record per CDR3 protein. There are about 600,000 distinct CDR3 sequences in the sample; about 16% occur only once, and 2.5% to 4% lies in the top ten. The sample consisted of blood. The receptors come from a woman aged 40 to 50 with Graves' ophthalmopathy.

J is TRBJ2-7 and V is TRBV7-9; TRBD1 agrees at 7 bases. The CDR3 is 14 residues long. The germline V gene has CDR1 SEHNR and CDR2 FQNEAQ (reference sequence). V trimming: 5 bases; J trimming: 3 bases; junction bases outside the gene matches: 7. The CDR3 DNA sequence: TGTGCCAGCAGCCCACCCCAGGGGGTCTACGAGCAGTACTTC. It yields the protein CASSPPQGVYEQYF.

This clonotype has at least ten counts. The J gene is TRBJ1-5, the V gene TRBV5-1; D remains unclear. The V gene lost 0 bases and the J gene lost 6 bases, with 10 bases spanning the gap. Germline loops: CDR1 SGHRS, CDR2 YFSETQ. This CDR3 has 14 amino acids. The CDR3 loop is CASSLGSLGQPQHF. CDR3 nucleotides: TGCGCCAGCAGCTTGGGAAGTCTTGGTCAGCCCCAGCATTTT.

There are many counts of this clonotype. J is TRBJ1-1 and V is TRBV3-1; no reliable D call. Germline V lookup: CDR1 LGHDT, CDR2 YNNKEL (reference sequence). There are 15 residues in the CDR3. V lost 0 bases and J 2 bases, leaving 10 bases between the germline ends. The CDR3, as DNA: TGTGCCAGCAGCCAAGATACACGGCTAAACACTGAAGCTTTCTTT. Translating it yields CASSQDTRLNTEAFF.

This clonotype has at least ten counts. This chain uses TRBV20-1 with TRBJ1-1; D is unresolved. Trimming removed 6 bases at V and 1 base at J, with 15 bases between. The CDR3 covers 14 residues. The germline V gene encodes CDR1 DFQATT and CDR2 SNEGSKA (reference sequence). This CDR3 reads CSAPTSAGNTEAFF. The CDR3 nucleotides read TGCAGTGCCCCCACCAGTGCCGGGAACACTGAAGCTTTCTTT.

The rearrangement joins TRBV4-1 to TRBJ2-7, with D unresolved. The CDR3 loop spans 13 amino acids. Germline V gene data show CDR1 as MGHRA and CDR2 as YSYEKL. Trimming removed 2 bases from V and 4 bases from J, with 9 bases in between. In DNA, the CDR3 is TGCGCCAGCAGCCAACTGACCGGTTACGAGCAGTACTTC. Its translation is CASSQLTGYEQYF.

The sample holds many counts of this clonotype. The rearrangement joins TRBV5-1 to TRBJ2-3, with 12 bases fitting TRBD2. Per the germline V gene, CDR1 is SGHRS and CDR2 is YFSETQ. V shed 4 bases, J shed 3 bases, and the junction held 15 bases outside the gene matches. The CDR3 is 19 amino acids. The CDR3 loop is CASSASRTSGDTGTDTQYF. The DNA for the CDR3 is TGCGCCAGCAGCGCAAGCCGGACTAGCGGGGACACGGGAACAGATACGCAGTATTTT.

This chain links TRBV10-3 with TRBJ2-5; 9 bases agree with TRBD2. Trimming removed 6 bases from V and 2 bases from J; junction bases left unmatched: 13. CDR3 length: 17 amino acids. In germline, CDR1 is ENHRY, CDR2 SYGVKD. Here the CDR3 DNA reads TGTGCCATCAGAGCGGGGGGAGCCGACTTGCCACAAGAGACCCAGTACTTC. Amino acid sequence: CAIRAGGADLPQETQYF.

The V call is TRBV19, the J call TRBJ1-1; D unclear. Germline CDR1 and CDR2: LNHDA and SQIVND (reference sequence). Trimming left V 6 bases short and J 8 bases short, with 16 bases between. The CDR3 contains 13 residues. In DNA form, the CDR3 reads TGTGCCAGTAGCCCGGGGAGGTTCTCCGAAGCTTTCTTT. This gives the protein CASSPGRFSEAFF.

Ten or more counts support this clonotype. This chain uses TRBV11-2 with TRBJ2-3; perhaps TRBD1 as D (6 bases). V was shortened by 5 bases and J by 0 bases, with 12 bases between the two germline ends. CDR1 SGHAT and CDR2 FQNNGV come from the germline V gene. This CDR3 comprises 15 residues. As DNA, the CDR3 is TGTGCCAGCAGCATAAGGGGACATAGCACAGATACGCAGTATTTT. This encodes CASSIRGHSTDTQYF.

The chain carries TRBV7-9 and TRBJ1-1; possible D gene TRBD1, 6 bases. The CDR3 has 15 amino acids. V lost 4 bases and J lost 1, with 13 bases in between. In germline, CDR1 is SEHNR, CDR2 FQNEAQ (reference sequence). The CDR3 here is CASSSSGGGNTEAFF. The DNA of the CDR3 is TGTGCCAGCAGCTCATCCGGGGGCGGGAACACTGAAGCTTTCTTT.

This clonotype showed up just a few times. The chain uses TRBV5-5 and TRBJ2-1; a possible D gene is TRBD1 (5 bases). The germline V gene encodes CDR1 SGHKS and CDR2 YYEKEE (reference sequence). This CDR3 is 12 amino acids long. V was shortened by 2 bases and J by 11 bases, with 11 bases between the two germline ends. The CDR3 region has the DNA TGTGCCAGCAGCTTAAGGGGCGAGCAGCAGTTCTTC. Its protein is CASSLRGEQQFF.

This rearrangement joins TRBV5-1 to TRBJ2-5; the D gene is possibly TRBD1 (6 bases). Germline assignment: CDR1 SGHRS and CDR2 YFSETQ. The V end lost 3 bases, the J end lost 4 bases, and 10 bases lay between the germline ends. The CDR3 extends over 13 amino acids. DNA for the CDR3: TGCGCCAGCAGCTCCGGACAGAGAGAGACCCAGTACTTC. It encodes CASSSGQRETQYF. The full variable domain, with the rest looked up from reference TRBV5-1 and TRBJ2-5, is KAGVTQTPRYLIKTRGQQVTLSCSPISGHRSVSWYQQTPGQGLQFLFEYFSETQRNKGNFPGRFSGRQFSNSRSEMNVSTLELGDSALYLCASSSGQRETQYFGPGTRLLVL.

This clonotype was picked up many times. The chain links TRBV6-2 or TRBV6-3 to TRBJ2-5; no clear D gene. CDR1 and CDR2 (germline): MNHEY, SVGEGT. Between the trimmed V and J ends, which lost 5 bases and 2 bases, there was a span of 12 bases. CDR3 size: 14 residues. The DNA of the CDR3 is TGTGCCAGCAGTGAGCCAGGTCAGCAAGAGACCCAGTACTTC. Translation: CASSEPGQQETQYF.

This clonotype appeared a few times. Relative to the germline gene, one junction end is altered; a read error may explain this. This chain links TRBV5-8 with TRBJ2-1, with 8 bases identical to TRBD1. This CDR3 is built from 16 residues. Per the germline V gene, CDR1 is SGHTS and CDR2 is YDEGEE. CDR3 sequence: CASSLGSGGAYDEQFF. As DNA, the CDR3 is TGTGCCAGCAGCTTGGGTTCAGGGGGCGCCTACGATGAGCAGTTCTTC.

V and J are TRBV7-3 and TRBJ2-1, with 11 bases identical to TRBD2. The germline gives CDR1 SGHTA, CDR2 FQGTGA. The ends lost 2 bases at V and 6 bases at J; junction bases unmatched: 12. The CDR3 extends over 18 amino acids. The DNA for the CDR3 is TGTGCCAGCAGCTTAGGCCTAGCGGGAGGCTCAAAGACCAATGAGCAGTTCTTC. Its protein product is CASSLGLAGGSKTNEQFF.

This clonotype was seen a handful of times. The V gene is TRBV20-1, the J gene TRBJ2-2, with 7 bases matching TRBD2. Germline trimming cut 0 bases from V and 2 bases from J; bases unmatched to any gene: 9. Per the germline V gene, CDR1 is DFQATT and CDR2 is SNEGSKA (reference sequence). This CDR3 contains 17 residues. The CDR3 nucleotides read TGCAGTGCTAGAGATAGCAGGCGGGGGACCAACACCGGGGAGCTGTTTTTT. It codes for CSARDSRRGTNTGELFF.

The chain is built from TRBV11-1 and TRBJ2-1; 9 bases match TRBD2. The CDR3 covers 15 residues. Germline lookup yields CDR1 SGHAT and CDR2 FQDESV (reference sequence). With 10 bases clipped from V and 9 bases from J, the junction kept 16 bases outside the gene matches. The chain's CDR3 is CAITPRGGGPGEQFF. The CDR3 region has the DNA TGTGCCATAACCCCGCGGGGGGGAGGGCCTGGTGAGCAGTTCTTC. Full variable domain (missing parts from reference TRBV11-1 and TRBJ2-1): EAEVAQSPRYKITEKSQAVAFWCDPISGHATLYWYRQILGQGPELLVQFQDESVVDDSQLPKDRFSAERLKGVDSTLKIQPAELGDSAMYLCAITPRGGGPGEQFFGPGTRLTVL.

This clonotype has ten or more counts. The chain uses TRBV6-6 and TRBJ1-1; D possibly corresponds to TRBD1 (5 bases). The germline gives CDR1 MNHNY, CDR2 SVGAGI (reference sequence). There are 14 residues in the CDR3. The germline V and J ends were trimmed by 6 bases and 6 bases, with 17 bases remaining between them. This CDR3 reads CASSPGLGVAEAFF. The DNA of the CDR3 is TGTGCCAGCAGCCCCGGCTTGGGGGTGGCTGAAGCTTTCTTT.

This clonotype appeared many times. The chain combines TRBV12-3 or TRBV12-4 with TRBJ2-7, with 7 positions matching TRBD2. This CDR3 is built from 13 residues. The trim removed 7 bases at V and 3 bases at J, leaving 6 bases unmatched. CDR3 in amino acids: CASNSRGFYEQYF. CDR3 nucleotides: TGTGCCAGCAACTCGCGGGGGTTCTACGAGCAGTACTTC.

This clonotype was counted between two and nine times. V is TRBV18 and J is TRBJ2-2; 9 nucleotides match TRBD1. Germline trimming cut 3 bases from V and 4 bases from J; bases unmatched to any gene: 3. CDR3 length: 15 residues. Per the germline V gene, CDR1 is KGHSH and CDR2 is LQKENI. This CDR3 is CASSPGQGTTGELFF. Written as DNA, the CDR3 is TGTGCCAGCTCACCGGGACAGGGTACCACCGGGGAGCTGTTTTTT.

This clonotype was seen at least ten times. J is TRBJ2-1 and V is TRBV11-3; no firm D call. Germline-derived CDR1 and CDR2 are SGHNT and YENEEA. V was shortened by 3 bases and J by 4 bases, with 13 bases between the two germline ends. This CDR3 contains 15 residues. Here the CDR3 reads CASSFDGSGYNEQFF. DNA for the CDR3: TGTGCCAGCAGCTTCGACGGGTCCGGGTACAATGAGCAGTTCTTC.

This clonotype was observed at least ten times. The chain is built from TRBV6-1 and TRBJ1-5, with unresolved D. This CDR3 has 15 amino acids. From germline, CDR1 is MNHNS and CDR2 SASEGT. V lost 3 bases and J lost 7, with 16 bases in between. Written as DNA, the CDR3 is TGTGCCAGCAGTGAGGTTATATGGGGTGACCAGCCCCAGCATTTT. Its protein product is CASSEVIWGDQPQHF.

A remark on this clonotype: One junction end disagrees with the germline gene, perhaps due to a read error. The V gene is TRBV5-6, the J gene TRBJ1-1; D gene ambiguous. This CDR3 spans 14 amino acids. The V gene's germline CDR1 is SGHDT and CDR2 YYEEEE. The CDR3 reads CACSLAGYNTEAFF. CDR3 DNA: TGTGCCTGCAGCTTGGCGGGATACAACACTGAAGCTTTCTTT.

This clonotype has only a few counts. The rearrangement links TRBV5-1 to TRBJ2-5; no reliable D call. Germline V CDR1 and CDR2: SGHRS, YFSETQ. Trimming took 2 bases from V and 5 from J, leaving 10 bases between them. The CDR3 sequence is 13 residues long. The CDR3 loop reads CASSLDSVETQYF. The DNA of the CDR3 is TGCGCCAGCAGCTTAGACTCCGTGGAGACCCAGTACTTC.